The sequence of this TCR beta chain was determined in a study of CD4 T cells in relation to SARS-CoV-2 and coronaviruses (dated by TCRdb to about 2021). The study in broad terms: The ViraFEST assay cultured PBMCs with antigen for under 11 days, then sequenced TCR beta CDR3s to find antigen-specific clonal expansions. An HIV-1 Nef peptide pool or a culture without peptide was used as the negative reference condition. Shared crossreactive spike epitopes were mapped to their HLA restriction using patient-derived lymphoblastoid cell lines. Memory CD4+ T cell crossreactivity between SARS-CoV-2 and common cold coronavirus spike proteins was assessed at the TCR clonotype level in the study. Samples from three pre-COVID donors and the naive versus memory experiments were sequenced with the Adaptive Biotechnologies TCR-sequencing kit; other data were Illumina-based. A different, Illumina-based TCR-beta assay was used to sequence expansion assays from other donors in the study.

Libraries were built with the immunoSEQ multiplex PCR assay. As for the authors' bioinformatics: During preprocessing, nonproductive sequences were discarded, as were any CDR3s that did not begin with C, did not end with F or W, or were shorter than 7 amino acids. The MANAFEST web app was used to call antigen-specific clonotypes on the basis of expansion compared with the reference and with other culture wells. To be counted as positive, a clone had to show significant expansion compared with the reference culture, at an FDR below 0.05, in 2 of 3 replicate wells. A further requirement for positive clones was significant expansion compared with all other tandem wells, along with an odds ratio above 5. After three terminal residues were trimmed from each end, CDR3 homology was quantified as pairwise Levenshtein distance using the stringdist R package. The source is immuneACCESS, and TCRdb retained only in-frame sequences with V and J called. Part of the clones is not carried over; for the studies checked, unresolved V genes explain less than half of this, and the remainder is unexplained. V and J calls plus clone size are reproduced from that table; the DNA served to infer D and trimming. Present in this sample are 12,000 or so clones, less than 80% of which were seen just once. The ten largest clonotypes hold approximately 8% of the sample.

Concerning this clone: The target of this receptor is not known. Per-base quality was not reported, and no clone a single base away is much larger than it.

Study-wide findings and limitations: In roughly two thirds of donors, memory CD4+ clonotypes turned up that crossrecognized SARS-CoV-2 and at least one common cold coronavirus spike. Since the crossreactivity analysis centred on spike protein, crossreactivity against other viral proteins was not assessed. Significantly weaker SARS-CoV-2-driven expansion was shown by crossreactive clones than by monoreactive clones, consistent with antigenic imprinting. Small numbers of patients and of tested TCRs limited the study. Pre-pandemic and post-infection samples were not both contributed by any donor, so tracing of the source of pre-existing responses was limited.

CD4+ T cells from unexposed donors were collected before the COVID-19 pandemic (2011-2018). After less than eleven days of culture, CD4+ T cells were isolated with the EasySep CD4+ T cell isolation kit. As cell numbers permitted, CD4+ T cells from unexposed donors were tested for reactivity to SARS-CoV-2 S and N and to four common cold coronavirus spike pools. About 1.8 million PBMCs per well were cultured in IMDM with roughly 5.5% human AB serum and about 9.7 IU/ml IL-2. Half of the culture medium was replaced with fresh IL-2-containing medium on days 3 and 7. Triplicate replicate wells were generally used for each peptide culture condition. The leukapheresis product for the unexposed donors was obtained through commercial purchase. Ficoll-Paque PLUS gradient centrifugation was used to isolate PBMCs from either whole blood or leukapheresis product. The PBMCs went either fresh into the expansion assay or into cryopreservation at -140 degrees C. The QIAamp Micro DNA Kit was used to extract genomic DNA from the CD4+ T cells.

V loses 1 base, J loses 0 bases, and the germline ends lie 12 bases apart. Measured from the cysteine to the phenylalanine, the CDR3 is 16 residues long. Just CDR3 DNA is preserved here, 48 bases in frame from base 1. The germline V gene supplies CDR1 SGHNT and CDR2 YENEEA. The chain is made from TRBV11-3 and TRBJ2-5; 5 matching bases give a weak D call of TRBD2. The sequenced sample was CD4+ T cells from PBMCs, cultured in vitro. The sequence was obtained from a human donor in good health. DNA sequence: TGTGCCAGCAGCTTAGGGCTCATAGCGAACCAAGAGACCCAGTACTTC. Its translation reads: CASSLGLIANQETQYF.